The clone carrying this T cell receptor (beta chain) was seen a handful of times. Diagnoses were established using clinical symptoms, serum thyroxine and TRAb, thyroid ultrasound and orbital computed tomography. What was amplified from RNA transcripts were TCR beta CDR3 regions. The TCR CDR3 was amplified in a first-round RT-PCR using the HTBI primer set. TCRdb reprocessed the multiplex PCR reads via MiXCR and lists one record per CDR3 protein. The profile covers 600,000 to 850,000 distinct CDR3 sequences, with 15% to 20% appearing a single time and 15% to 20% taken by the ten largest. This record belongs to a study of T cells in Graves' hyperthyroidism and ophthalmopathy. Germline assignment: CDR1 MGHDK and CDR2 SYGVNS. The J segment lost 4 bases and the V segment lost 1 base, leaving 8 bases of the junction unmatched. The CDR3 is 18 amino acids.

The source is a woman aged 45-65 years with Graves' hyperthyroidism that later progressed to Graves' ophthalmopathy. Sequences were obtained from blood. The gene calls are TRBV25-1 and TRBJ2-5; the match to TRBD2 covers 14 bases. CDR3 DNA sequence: TGTGCCAGCAGTGAATCGGGACTAGCGGGGGCAGACGGAGAGACCCAGTACTTC. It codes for CASSESGLAGADGETQYF.